Listed below are T cell receptor beta chains from one sample, sequenced in a study of a mutant IDH1 vaccine in newly diagnosed glioma. The antigens these receptors bind are not known. Clones were read by immunoSEQ multiplex PCR, and TCRdb kept only the in-frame ones, dropping some. This table has approximately 60,000 clones, about nine tenths appearing once. Sequencing was performed on PBMCs, taken from a glioma patient whose treatment included an IDH1 peptide vaccine. These receptor sequences come from a woman in her forties with glioma. Each CDR3 is given with its conserved first and last residue. A D gene is named only where the DNA matches it firmly. Clone size appears in some rows only: once, few, many, or a class for an expanded clone.

TRBJ1-3 | once | TRBD1 | 16 | TRBV7-2 | CASSPGRDRVGNTIYF | TGTGCCAGCAGCCCAGGGAGGGACAGGGTTGGAAACACCATATATTTT
TRBJ1-4 | . | TRBD1 | 16 | TRBV4-2 | CASSQGDRVGPEKLFF | TGTGCCAGCAGCCAAGGGGACAGGGTAGGTCCTGAAAAACTGTTTTTT
TRBJ1-2 | few | . | 15 | TRBV5-1 | CASSSREGANYGYTF | TGCGCCAGCAGCTCAAGAGAGGGTGCCAACTATGGCTACACCTTC
TRBJ2-7 | . | TRBD2 | 15 | TRBV11-2 | CASSLRRLAGGEQYF | TGTGCCAGCAGCTTACGGAGACTAGCGGGGGGCGAGCAGTACTTC
TRBJ2-7 | . | TRBD1 | 14 | TRBV5-5 | CASSAGQARGEQYF | TGTGCCAGCAGCGCGGGACAGGCCCGTGGAGAGCAGTACTTC
TRBJ2-2 | . | . | 16 | TRBV7-3 | CASSLLPPPTTGELFF | TGTGCCAGCAGCTTACTACCACCCCCCACCACCGGGGAGCTGTTTTTT
TRBJ1-6 | few | . | 15 | TRBV4-1 | CASSQVVSGASPLHF | TGCGCCAGCAGCCAAGTAGTTTCAGGGGCTTCACCCCTCCACTTT
TRBJ2-7 | once | . | 15 | TRBV6-1 | CASSPRAGLLNEQYF | TGTGCCAGCAGCCCCCGCGCGGGTCTCCTTAACGAGCAGTACTTC
TRBJ1-5 | . | . | 17 | TRBV28 | CASSFSAGGPSNQPQHF | TGTGCCAGCAGTTTCTCGGCGGGGGGACCCAGCAATCAGCCCCAGCATTTT
TRBJ1-4 | . | . | 13 | TRBV28 | CASRDGGTKTLFF | TGTGCCAGCAGAGATGGGGGGACGAAAACACTGTTTTTT
TRBJ1-4 | . | TRBD1 | 16 | TRBV11-2 | CASTHPRGLANEKLFF | TGTGCCAGCACTCACCCCAGGGGGTTGGCTAATGAAAAACTGTTTTTT
TRBJ1-1 | . | . | 11 | TRBV6-5 | CASSYAGAAFF | TGTGCCAGCAGTTATGCGGGGGCAGCTTTCTTT
TRBJ2-3 | . | TRBD2 | 16 | TRBV11-2 | CASSYLAGGRTDTQYF | TGTGCCAGCAGCTATCTAGCGGGAGGTAGGACAGATACGCAGTATTTT
TRBJ2-2 | few | . | 13 | TRBV5-5 | CASSLEWYGELFF | TGTGCCAGCAGCTTGGAGTGGTACGGGGAGCTGTTTTTT
TRBJ2-6 | . | . | 15 | TRBV7-8 | CASSWRSSGANVLTF | TGTGCCAGCAGCTGGCGGAGCTCTGGGGCCAACGTCCTGACTTTC
TRBJ2-1 | . | TRBD2 | 15 | TRBV7-2 | CASRPSPGGFNEQFF | TGTGCCAGCAGGCCCTCACCCGGGGGGTTCAATGAGCAGTTCTTC
TRBJ2-3 | . | . | 12 | TRBV7-9 | CASSPDTDTQYF | TGTGCCAGCAGCCCCGACACAGATACGCAGTATTTT
TRBJ1-2 | . | . | 14 | TRBV6-6 | CASSYSGQEEGYTF | TGTGCCAGCAGTTACTCGGGGCAGGAGGAGGGCTACACCTTC
TRBJ2-1 | . | TRBD2 | 14 | TRBV6-5 | CASSSGLAGNEQFF | TGTGCCAGCAGTTCCGGACTAGCAGGGAATGAGCAGTTCTTC
TRBJ1-1 | once | . | 13 | TRBV15 | CATSSERGTEAFF | TGTGCCACCAGCAGCGAGCGGGGAACTGAAGCTTTCTTT
TRBJ2-7 | . | TRBD1 | 19 | TRBV5-8 | CASSCPWMYRGPDSYEQYF | TGTGCCAGCAGCTGCCCTTGGATGTACAGGGGGCCGGACTCCTACGAGCAGTACTTC
TRBJ2-2 | . | . | 15 | TRBV27 | CASSLKLGFSGELFF | TGTGCCAGCAGTTTAAAACTAGGGTTCTCCGGGGAGCTGTTTTTT
TRBJ2-2 | few | . | 16 | TRBV11-2 | CASSLNRVANTGELFF | TGTGCCAGCAGCCTCAACAGGGTCGCGAACACCGGGGAGCTGTTTTTT
TRBJ1-2 | . | TRBD1 | 15 | TRBV7-2 | CASSDGTDFNYGYTF | TGTGCCAGCAGCGATGGGACAGATTTCAACTATGGCTACACCTTC
TRBJ2-3 | . | . | 16 | TRBV6-1 | CASSEGPAGSTDTQYF | TGTGCCAGCAGTGAAGGCCCGGCGGGTTCCACAGATACGCAGTATTTT
TRBJ1-4 | . | TRBD1 | 14 | TRBV19 | CASSIGTGPEKLFF | TGTGCCAGTAGTATTGGGACAGGGCCTGAAAAACTGTTTTTT
TRBJ1-1 | . | TRBD1 | 14 | TRBV2 | CASIRDRGGTEAFF | TGTGCCAGCATTCGGGACAGGGGGGGCACTGAAGCTTTCTTT
TRBJ2-3 | . | . | 13 | TRBV6-5 | CASSNWVGDTQYF | TGTGCCAGCAGTAACTGGGTGGGAGATACGCAGTATTTT
TRBJ2-3 | . | . | 13 | TRBV7-2 | CASSRQRIDTQYF | TGTGCCAGCAGCCGGCAGAGGATTGATACGCAGTATTTT
TRBJ1-1 | . | . | 13 | TRBV9 | CASSVAEGDQAFF | TGTGCCAGCAGCGTAGCCGAGGGCGACCAAGCTTTCTTT
TRBJ2-2 | . | . | 13 | TRBV18 | CASSPQKGGELFF | TGTGCCAGCTCACCTCAAAAAGGCGGGGAGCTGTTTTTT